These 28 T cell receptor beta chains share one sample of origin, sequenced in a study of cytomegalovirus exposure and HLA in healthy donors. The PCR was carried out with 60 Vbeta primers and 13 Jbeta primers. Data came from immunoSEQ multiplex PCR; TCRdb stores just in-frame clones and leaves some out. The repertoire holds 150,000 to 200,000 clones, with 80% to 90% as singletons. Material: PBMCs. These TCRs come from a man aged 18 to 30 in good health and CMV-seropositive.

For the CDR3, the DNA is TGTGCCAGCAGTAGGTTAGCGGGGGGGCCGAAGACCCAGTACTTC. Translation gives CASSRLAGGPKTQYF. The rearrangement joins TRBV6-5 to TRBJ2-5, with 11 bases that match TRBD2. The V gene's germline CDR1 is MNHEY and CDR2 SVGAGI. V lost 5 bases, J lost 6 bases, and 8 bases stayed unmatched. This CDR3 contains 15 residues.

CDR3 region: CAWSVARGGYTGELFF. The CDR3 nucleotides read TGTGCCTGGAGTGTTGCGCGGGGGGGCTACACCGGGGAGCTGTTTTTT. The J gene is TRBJ2-2, the V gene TRBV30, with 9 bases that match TRBD2. CDR3 length: 16 residues. The V and J ends lost 0 bases and 3 bases, in that order; junction bases with no gene match: 5. CDR1 and CDR2 from the germline V gene are GTSNPN and SVGIG (reference sequence).

The V call is TRBV5-6, the J call TRBJ2-7, with 10 bases fitting TRBD2. Trimming removed 0 bases from V and 7 bases from J; junction bases left unmatched: 7. Germline CDR1 SGHDT, CDR2 YYEEEE. This CDR3 has 15 residues. The CDR3 region is CASSLASGGAREQYF. DNA for the CDR3: TGTGCCAGCAGCTTGGCCAGCGGGGGGGCCAGGGAGCAGTACTTC.

The chain joins TRBV7-6 to TRBJ1-2; the match to TRBD1 covers 9 bases. Germline loops: CDR1 SGHVS, CDR2 FNYEAQ. This CDR3 has 14 residues. V trimming: 5 bases; J trimming: 7 bases; junction bases outside the gene matches: 8. In DNA, the CDR3 is TGTGCCAGCAGCCCCGGGACAGGGAGGAGTGGCTACACCTTC. Protein product: CASSPGTGRSGYTF.

The chain combines TRBV5-4 with TRBJ1-2; tentatively, D is TRBD1 (6 bases). This CDR3 region has 15 residues. Germline V lookup: CDR1 SGHNT, CDR2 YYREEE (reference sequence). Trimming took 1 base from V and 3 from J, leaving 13 bases between them. CDR3 residues: CASSLTGRGDYGYTF. CDR3 DNA: TGTGCCAGCAGCTTGACAGGGCGAGGGGACTATGGCTACACCTTC.

V usage is TRBV5-1 and J usage is TRBJ1-1; a weak D match, TRBD1 (5 bases). The CDR3 is made up of 13 amino acids. The germline V and J ends were trimmed by 4 bases and 4 bases, with 11 bases remaining between them. Per germline, CDR1 SGHRS and CDR2 YFSETQ. The CDR3 here is CASSARVGTEAFF. The DNA for the CDR3 is TGCGCCAGCAGCGCCAGGGTGGGCACTGAAGCTTTCTTT.

This clone was seen a single time. The rearrangement links TRBV25-1 to TRBJ2-3, with D possibly TRBD1 on 5 matching bases. Trimming pared 2 bases from V and 1 base from J, leaving 13 bases between. This CDR3 contains 16 residues. Germline V gene sequence: CDR1 MGHDK, CDR2 SYGVNS. In DNA, the CDR3 is TGTGCCAGCAGTGAAGGTGACACAGGACGCACAGATACGCAGTATTTT. Amino acid sequence: CASSEGDTGRTDTQYF.

The chain has TRBV5-1 and TRBJ1-1; D possibly corresponds to TRBD1 (6 bases). Per germline, CDR1 SGHRS and CDR2 YFSETQ. V was clipped by 1 base and J by 1 base, with 11 bases between them. The CDR3 is 15 amino acids. This CDR3 is CASSLRQATNTEAFF. The CDR3 bases are TGCGCCAGCAGCTTGAGACAGGCAACGAACACTGAAGCTTTCTTT.

V usage is TRBV18 and J usage is TRBJ1-1; D is unresolved. This CDR3 spans 17 amino acids. The V end was cut by 0 bases, the J end by 1 base, with 15 bases between. Per germline, CDR1 KGHSH and CDR2 LQKENI. The CDR3 sequence is CASSPPHQDPWNTEAFF. The CDR3 DNA reads as TGTGCCAGCTCACCACCACATCAGGATCCTTGGAACACTGAAGCTTTCTTT.

This sequence joins TRBV30 and TRBJ1-6, with TRBD1 matching over 10 bases. This CDR3 has 17 amino acids. Trimming removed 0 bases from V and 10 bases from J; junction bases left unmatched: 12. Per germline, CDR1 GTSNPN and CDR2 SVGIG (reference sequence). The CDR3 loop reads CAWSVPRTGGGGSPLHF. Here the CDR3 DNA reads TGTGCCTGGAGTGTCCCGAGGACAGGGGGAGGAGGGTCACCCCTCCACTTT.

This clone was counted a single time. CDR3 residues: CASSPGLLAGAPYEQYF. The CDR3 region has the DNA TGCGCCAGCAGCCCAGGCCTACTAGCGGGGGCCCCCTACGAGCAGTACTTC. The rearrangement uses TRBV5-1 and TRBJ2-7, with 11 bases lining up with TRBD2. Trimming removed 4 bases from V and 2 bases from J; junction bases left unmatched: 11. The CDR3 has 17 residues. Germline lookup yields CDR1 SGHRS and CDR2 YFSETQ.

The V and J genes are TRBV4-3 and TRBJ2-5; 10 nucleotides line up with TRBD2. This CDR3 has 16 residues. V gave up 3 bases and J gave up 5 bases; unmatched junction bases: 9. CDR1 LGHNA and CDR2 YSLEER come from the germline V gene. Here the CDR3 reads CASSQGSGGALETQYF. The CDR3 DNA is TGCGCCAGCAGCCAGGGAAGCGGGGGGGCCCTGGAGACCCAGTACTTC.

The genes are TRBV18 and TRBJ1-2; 8 bases line up with TRBD1. The germline V gene has CDR1 KGHSH and CDR2 LQKENI. CDR3 length equals 14 residues. After removal of 0 bases from V and 13 bases from J, the junction contained 10 bases not matched to a gene. In DNA, the CDR3 is TGTGCCAGCTCACCACCGGGACAGGACCTCCCGGGCACCTTC. This encodes CASSPPGQDLPGTF.

The genes are TRBV2 and TRBJ2-1; D not resolved. V was clipped by 7 bases and J by 2 bases, with 6 bases between them. CDR3 length: 12 amino acids. Germline V lookup: CDR1 SNHLY, CDR2 FYNNEI. The CDR3 protein is CASTRTYNEQFF. The CDR3, as DNA: TGTGCCAGCACTAGGACCTACAATGAGCAGTTCTTC.

This clone was detected only a few times. The rearrangement uses TRBV7-6 and TRBJ1-1; D gene ambiguous. Trimming pared 2 bases from V and 4 bases from J, leaving 8 bases between. Germline V lookup: CDR1 SGHVS, CDR2 FNYEAQ. There are 13 residues in the CDR3. This chain's CDR3 is CASSLREGTEAFF. CDR3 bases: TGTGCCAGCAGCTTACGGGAAGGCACTGAAGCTTTCTTT.

This clone was recorded once. This sequence joins TRBV18 and TRBJ2-3; 10 bases map to TRBD2. Trimming removed 1 base from V and 5 bases from J; junction bases left unmatched: 9. Germline CDR1 is KGHSH and CDR2 is LQKENI. The CDR3 runs 17 residues. The DNA of the CDR3 is TGTGCCAGCTCACCACTCGTGCCTAGCGGGGGCATAGATACGCAGTATTTT. Translating gives CASSPLVPSGGIDTQYF.

The gene calls are TRBV7-8 and TRBJ2-1, with D possibly being TRBD2 (6 bases). Germline V gene data show CDR1 as SGHVS and CDR2 as FQNEAQ. This CDR3 has 13 residues. The V gene lost 7 bases and the J gene lost 6 bases, with 13 bases spanning the gap. The DNA for the CDR3 is TGTGCCAGCACTTCGACTAGGGCCAATGAGCAGTTCTTC. This codes for CASTSTRANEQFF.

The chain joins TRBV5-5 to TRBJ1-5, with 9 bases fitting TRBD1. This CDR3 has 16 amino acids. CDR1 and CDR2 (germline): SGHKS, YYEKEE (reference sequence). The ends lost 4 bases at V and 5 bases at J; junction bases unmatched: 10. The DNA of the CDR3 is TGTGCCAGCAGCCCGTCAGACAGGGGGGTTCATCAGCCCCAGCATTTT. As protein: CASSPSDRGVHQPQHF.

The chain couples TRBV27 to TRBJ1-1; 8 nucleotides align to TRBD1. The CDR3 totals 16 residues. V trimming: 6 bases; J trimming: 0 bases; junction bases outside the gene matches: 9. Germline V CDR1 and CDR2: MNHEY, SMNVEV (reference sequence). This CDR3 reads CASRRLRQGLNTEAFF. The DNA of the CDR3 is TGTGCCAGCAGACGCCTAAGACAGGGGCTGAACACTGAAGCTTTCTTT.

This rearrangement joins TRBV19 to TRBJ2-7; D is uncertain. V lost 5 bases to trimming and J lost 4 bases, with 9 bases between them. This CDR3 is 12 amino acids long. Per the germline V gene, CDR1 is LNHDA and CDR2 is SQIVND (reference sequence). CDR3 sequence (DNA): TGTGCCAGTAGTGTCGGCAGGTACGAGCAGTACTTC. This translates into CASSVGRYEQYF.

This clone occurred once. The J gene is TRBJ1-2, the V gene TRBV14, with D perhaps TRBD1 (6 bases). From germline, CDR1 is SGHDN and CDR2 FVKESK. The length of the CDR3 is 15 residues. Trimming stripped 2 bases from V and 7 bases from J, with 17 bases between. CDR3 sequence (DNA): TGTGCCAGCAGCCAAACCTCAGGCGGGGGCGTTGGCTACACCTTC. As protein: CASSQTSGGGVGYTF.

The chain uses TRBV5-6 and TRBJ2-5, with TRBD1 matching 7 bases. Unmatched junction bases numbered 6, after V lost 2 bases and J lost 2 bases. The CDR3 is 15 amino acids. The V gene's germline CDR1 is SGHDT and CDR2 YYEEEE. CDR3 residues: CASSLGQGVQETQYF. The CDR3 DNA follows: TGTGCCAGCAGCTTAGGTCAGGGGGTTCAAGAGACCCAGTACTTC. Looking up the rest from reference TRBV5-6 and TRBJ2-5 gives the full variable domain: DAGVTQSPTHLIKTRGQQVTLRCSPKSGHDTVSWYQQALGQGPQFIFQYYEEEERQRGNFPDRFSGHQFPNYSSELNVNALLLGDSALYLCASSLGQGVQETQYFGPGTRLLVL.

The CDR3 DNA reads TGCGCCAGCAGCCAAGCCTTGTTTCAGCCCCAGCATTTT. As protein: CASSQALFQPQHF. The chain recombines TRBV4-1 with TRBJ1-5; D is undetermined. V lost 1 base and J lost 6, with 7 bases in between. CDR3 length equals 13 residues. The germline V gene has CDR1 MGHRA and CDR2 YSYEKL.

The table lists this clone with a few counts. J is TRBJ2-7 and V is TRBV5-5, with D possibly TRBD1 on 6 matching bases. Germline assignment: CDR1 SGHKS and CDR2 YYEKEE (reference sequence). This CDR3 is built from 14 residues. Trimming cost V 3 bases and J 3 bases, with 13 bases left between them. In nucleotides, the CDR3 is TGTGCCAGCAGCTCAGTAACAGGGAACTACGAGCAGTACTTC. Translated: CASSSVTGNYEQYF. The complete variable domain, with remaining parts taken from reference TRBV5-5 and TRBJ2-7, reads DAGVTQSPTHLIKTRGQQVTLRCSPISGHKSVSWYQQVLGQGPQFIFQYYEKEERGRGNFPDRFSARQFPNYSSELNVNALLLGDSALYLCASSSVTGNYEQYFGPGTRLTVT.

The CDR3 DNA reads as TGTGCCAGCAGCGTGGGACAGGGCTATAATTCACCCCTCCACTTT. This gives the protein CASSVGQGYNSPLHF. The gene calls are TRBV9 and TRBJ1-6, with TRBD1 identical over 9 bases. CDR3 size: 15 residues. CDR1 SGDLS and CDR2 YYNGEE come from the germline V gene. The trim removed 2 bases at V and 3 bases at J, leaving 0 bases unmatched.

This clone was counted a single time. V gene TRBV2 combines with J gene TRBJ1-1; 8 positions match TRBD1. The CDR3 spans 15 residues. In germline, CDR1 is SNHLY, CDR2 FYNNEI. V shed 6 bases, J shed 1 base, and the junction held 7 bases outside the gene matches. In DNA, the CDR3 is TGTGCCAGCAGGGAGGGCAGGGGGCGGAACACTGAAGCTTTCTTT. Translated, it gives CASREGRGRNTEAFF.

The chain combines TRBV25-1 with TRBJ1-1; D possibly corresponds to TRBD1 (5 bases). The CDR3 is 16 residues long. Between the trimmed V and J ends, which lost 1 base and 1 base, there was a span of 13 bases. The germline gives CDR1 MGHDK, CDR2 SYGVNS. The CDR3 coding sequence is TGTGCCAGCAGTGAATCTCCGGGCAGGGAGAACACTGAAGCTTTCTTT. Its protein is CASSESPGRENTEAFF.

Here the CDR3 reads CATGTSGGPDTQYF. The CDR3 coding sequence is TGTGCCACCGGGACTAGCGGGGGTCCAGATACGCAGTATTTT. J is TRBJ2-3 and V is TRBV10-3; TRBD2 matches 14 bases. The CDR3 covers 14 residues. With 10 bases clipped from V and 4 bases from J, the junction kept 4 bases outside the gene matches. Germline lookup yields CDR1 ENHRY and CDR2 SYGVKD.